A single sample gave rise to the 5 T cell receptor beta chains below, sequenced in a study of shared clonotypes between healthy human individuals. Data came from immunoSEQ multiplex PCR; TCRdb stores just in-frame clones and leaves some out. The sample yields about 2 million clones, roughly 95% seen once. Naive CD8 populations comprised CD45RO-negative cells positively selected for CCR7, excluding terminally differentiated effector memory CD45RA+ cells. Sequencing input: naive CD8+ T cells sorted from blood. All receptors come from a man between 18 and 35 years old in good health.

V gene TRBV4-3 combines with J gene TRBJ2-5; D remains ambiguous. Germline V gene data show CDR1 as LGHNA and CDR2 as YSLEER. V was trimmed by 0 bases and J by 4 bases, leaving 15 bases between them. CDR3 length equals 16 residues. The CDR3: CASSQDARLTLETQYF. The CDR3 DNA reads as TGCGCCAGCAGCCAAGATGCCCGGCTAACCCTAGAGACCCAGTACTTC.

The chain has TRBV18 and TRBJ2-3; 8 positions match TRBD2. The CDR3 is 17 residues long. Germline CDR1 and CDR2: KGHSH and LQKENI. Losses at the gene ends were 4 bases for V and 6 bases for J; bases not matched to a gene: 15. The CDR3 DNA is TGTGCCAGCTCACACTCCCGGGGACTAGGACCTGTTGATACGCAGTATTTT. It encodes CASSHSRGLGPVDTQYF.

Worth noting for this clone: The same CDR3 can be traced to other DNA sequences in this sample. The V call is TRBV27, the J call TRBJ2-7; weak D call: TRBD1 (6 bases). This CDR3 is 14 amino acids long. V dropped 4 bases and J dropped 0 bases, with 10 bases sitting between them. Germline V gene lookup returns CDR1 MNHEY and CDR2 SMNVEV (reference sequence). CDR3 nucleotides: TGTGCCAGCAGTTCTTGGGACAACTCCTACGAGCAGTACTTC. Translated, it gives CASSSWDNSYEQYF.

This chain links TRBV14 with TRBJ1-1; no definite D call. The CDR3 contains 15 residues. From germline, CDR1 is SGHDN and CDR2 FVKESK. V lost 0 bases and J lost 3, with 11 bases in between. The CDR3: CASSQEQPIDTEAFF. The CDR3 nucleotides read TGTGCCAGCAGCCAAGAACAGCCGATCGACACTGAAGCTTTCTTT.

The CDR3 sequence is CASSLSKEGAYEQYF. Here the CDR3 DNA reads TGCGCCAGCAGCCTGAGCAAGGAGGGGGCCTACGAGCAGTACTTC. The chain uses TRBV4-1 and TRBJ2-7, with D tentatively TRBD1 or TRBD2 (6 bases each). The CDR3 is 15 amino acids. Trimming pared 4 bases from V and 2 bases from J, leaving 15 bases between. Germline V gene sequence: CDR1 MGHRA, CDR2 YSYEKL.